This record covers a single TCR beta chain. The sample belongs to a study of blood T cell repertoires in COVID-19. This CDR3 is built from 15 residues. Trimming removed 0 bases from V and 1 base from J; junction bases left unmatched: 0. Per the germline V gene, CDR1 is SGHRS and CDR2 is YFSETQ. TCRdb's copy holds only in-frame clones and misses some; the assay was immunoSEQ multiplex PCR. The sample gives more than 110,000 clones, around 80% of which show up once; roughly 3.5% is in the top ten. The J gene is TRBJ2-7, the V gene TRBV5-1; 11 nucleotides match TRBD2. The sequence was obtained from a man in his sixties with acute or convalescent COVID-19. Sequencing was done on a sample of peripheral blood. The CDR3 sequence: CASSLASGRSYEQYF. CDR3 in DNA: TGCGCCAGCAGCTTGGCTAGCGGGAGGTCCTACGAGCAGTACTTC.